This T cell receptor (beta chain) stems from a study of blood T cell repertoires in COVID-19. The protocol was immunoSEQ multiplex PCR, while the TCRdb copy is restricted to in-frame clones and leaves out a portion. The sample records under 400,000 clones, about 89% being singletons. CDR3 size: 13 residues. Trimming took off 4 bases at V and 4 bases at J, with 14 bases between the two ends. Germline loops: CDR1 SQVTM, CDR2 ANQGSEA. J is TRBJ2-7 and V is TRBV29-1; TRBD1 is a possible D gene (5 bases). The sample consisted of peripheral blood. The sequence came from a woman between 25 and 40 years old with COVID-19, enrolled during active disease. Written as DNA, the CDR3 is TGCAGCGTTGGTCTCACGTCAGGGTACGAGCAGTACTTC. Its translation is CSVGLTSGYEQYF.